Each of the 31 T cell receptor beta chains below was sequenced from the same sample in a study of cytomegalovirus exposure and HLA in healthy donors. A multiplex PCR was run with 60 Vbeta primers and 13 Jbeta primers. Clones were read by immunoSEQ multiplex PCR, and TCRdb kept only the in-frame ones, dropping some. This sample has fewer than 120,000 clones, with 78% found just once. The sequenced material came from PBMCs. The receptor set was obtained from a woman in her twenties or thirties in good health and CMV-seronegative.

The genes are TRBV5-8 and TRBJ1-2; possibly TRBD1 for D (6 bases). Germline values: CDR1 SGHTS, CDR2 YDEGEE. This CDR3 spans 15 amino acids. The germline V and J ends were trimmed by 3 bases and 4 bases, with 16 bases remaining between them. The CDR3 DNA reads TGTGCCAGCAGCTGGAAACCAGGGGCGAGCTATGGCTACACCTTC. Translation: CASSWKPGASYGYTF.

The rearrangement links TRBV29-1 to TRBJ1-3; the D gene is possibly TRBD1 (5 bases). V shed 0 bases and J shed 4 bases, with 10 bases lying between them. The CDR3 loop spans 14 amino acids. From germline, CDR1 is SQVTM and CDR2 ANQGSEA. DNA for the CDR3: TGCAGCGTTGAAGATGGGGGAGGCGGAAACACCATATATTTT. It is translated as CSVEDGGGGNTIYF.

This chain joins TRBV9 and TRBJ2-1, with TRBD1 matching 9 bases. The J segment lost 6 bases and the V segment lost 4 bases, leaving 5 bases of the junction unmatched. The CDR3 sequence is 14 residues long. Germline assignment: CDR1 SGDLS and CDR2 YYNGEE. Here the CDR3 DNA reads TGTGCCAGCAGCAAACAGGGGGCATCCAATGAGCAGTTCTTC. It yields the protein CASSKQGASNEQFF.

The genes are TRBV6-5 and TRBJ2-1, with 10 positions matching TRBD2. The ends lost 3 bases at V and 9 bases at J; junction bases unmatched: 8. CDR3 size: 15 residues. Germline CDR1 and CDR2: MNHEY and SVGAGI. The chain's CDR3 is CASSYPSGGVGEQFF. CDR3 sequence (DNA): TGTGCCAGCAGTTATCCCAGCGGGGGGGTAGGTGAGCAGTTCTTC.

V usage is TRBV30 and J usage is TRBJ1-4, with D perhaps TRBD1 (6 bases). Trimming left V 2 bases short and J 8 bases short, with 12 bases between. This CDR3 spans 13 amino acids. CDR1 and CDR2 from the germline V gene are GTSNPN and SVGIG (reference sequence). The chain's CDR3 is CAWSRQGKEKLFF. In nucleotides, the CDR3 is TGTGCCTGGAGTCGTCAGGGGAAAGAAAAACTGTTTTTT.

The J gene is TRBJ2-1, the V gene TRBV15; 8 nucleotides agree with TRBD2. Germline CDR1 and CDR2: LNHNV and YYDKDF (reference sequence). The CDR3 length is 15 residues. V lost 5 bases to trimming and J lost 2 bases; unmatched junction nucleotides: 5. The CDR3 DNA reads TGTGCCACCAGCCCACTAGCGGCTCCCTACAATGAGCAGTTCTTC. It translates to CATSPLAAPYNEQFF.

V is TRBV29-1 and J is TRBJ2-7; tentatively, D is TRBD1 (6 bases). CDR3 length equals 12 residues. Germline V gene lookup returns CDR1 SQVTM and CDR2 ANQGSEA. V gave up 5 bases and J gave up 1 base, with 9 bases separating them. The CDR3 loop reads CSVSGTSYEQYF. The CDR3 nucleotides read TGCAGCGTTAGTGGGACATCCTACGAGCAGTACTTC.

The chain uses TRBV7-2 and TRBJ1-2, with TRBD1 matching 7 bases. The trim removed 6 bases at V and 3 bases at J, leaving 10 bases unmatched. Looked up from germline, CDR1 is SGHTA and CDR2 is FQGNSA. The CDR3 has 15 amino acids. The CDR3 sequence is CASRSPRQGDYGYTF. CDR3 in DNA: TGTGCCAGCAGATCCCCTCGACAGGGTGACTATGGCTACACCTTC.

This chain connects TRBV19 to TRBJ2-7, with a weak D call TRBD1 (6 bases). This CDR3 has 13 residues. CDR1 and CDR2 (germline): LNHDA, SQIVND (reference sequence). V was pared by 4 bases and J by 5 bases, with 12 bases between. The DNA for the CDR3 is TGTGCCAGTAGTACCGACAGGTTCCACGAGCAGTACTTC. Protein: CASSTDRFHEQYF.

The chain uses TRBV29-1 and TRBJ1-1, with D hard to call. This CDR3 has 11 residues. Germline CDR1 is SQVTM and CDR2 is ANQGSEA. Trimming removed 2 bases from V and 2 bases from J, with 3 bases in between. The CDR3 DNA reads TGCAGCGTTGAAACTAACACTGAAGCTTTCTTT. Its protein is CSVETNTEAFF.

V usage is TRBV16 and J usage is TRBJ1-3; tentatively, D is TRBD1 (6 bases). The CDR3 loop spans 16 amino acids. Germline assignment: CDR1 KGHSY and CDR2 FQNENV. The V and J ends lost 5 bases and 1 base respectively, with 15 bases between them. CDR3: CASSSSTGWSGNTIYF. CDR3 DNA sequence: TGTGCCAGCAGCTCCTCGACAGGCTGGTCTGGAAACACCATATATTTT. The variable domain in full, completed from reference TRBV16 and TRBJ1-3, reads GEEVAQTPKHLVRGEGQKAKLYCAPIKGHSYVFWYQQVLKNEFKFLISFQNENVFDETGMPKERFSAKCLPNSPCSLEIQATKLEDSAVYFCASSSSTGWSGNTIYFGEGSWLTVV.

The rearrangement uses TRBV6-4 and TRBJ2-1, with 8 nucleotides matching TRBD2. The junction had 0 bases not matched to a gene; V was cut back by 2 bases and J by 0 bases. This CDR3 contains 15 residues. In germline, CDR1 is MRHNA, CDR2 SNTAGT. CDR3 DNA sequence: TGTGCCAGCAGTGACCGGGGGGGCTCCTACAATGAGCAGTTCTTC. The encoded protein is CASSDRGGSYNEQFF.

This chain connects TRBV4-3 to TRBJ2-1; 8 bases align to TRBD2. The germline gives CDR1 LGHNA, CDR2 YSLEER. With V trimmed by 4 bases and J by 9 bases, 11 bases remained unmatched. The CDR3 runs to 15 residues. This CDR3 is CASSPGGAFDGEQFF. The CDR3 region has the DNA TGCGCCAGCAGCCCCGGGGGGGCCTTTGACGGTGAGCAGTTCTTC.

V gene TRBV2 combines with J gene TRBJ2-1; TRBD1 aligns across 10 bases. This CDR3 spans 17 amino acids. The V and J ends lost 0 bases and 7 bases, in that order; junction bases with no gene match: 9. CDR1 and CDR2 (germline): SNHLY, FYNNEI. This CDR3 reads CASSEAAGQGPRNEQFF. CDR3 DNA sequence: TGTGCCAGCAGTGAAGCGGCGGGACAGGGGCCGCGGAATGAGCAGTTCTTC.

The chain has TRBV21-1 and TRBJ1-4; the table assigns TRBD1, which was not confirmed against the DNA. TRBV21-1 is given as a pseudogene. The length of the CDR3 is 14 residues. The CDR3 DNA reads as TGTGCCAGCAGCAAAGGACACCGCGTGGAAAAACTGTTTTTT. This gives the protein CASSKGHRVEKLFF.

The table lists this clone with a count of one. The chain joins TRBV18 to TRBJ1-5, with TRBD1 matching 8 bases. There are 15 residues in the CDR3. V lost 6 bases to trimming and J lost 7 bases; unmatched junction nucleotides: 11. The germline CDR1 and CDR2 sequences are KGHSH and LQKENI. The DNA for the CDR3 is TGTGCCAGCTCTCTTTTGGGGGCAGGGGGCCAGCCCCAGCATTTT. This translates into CASSLLGAGGQPQHF.

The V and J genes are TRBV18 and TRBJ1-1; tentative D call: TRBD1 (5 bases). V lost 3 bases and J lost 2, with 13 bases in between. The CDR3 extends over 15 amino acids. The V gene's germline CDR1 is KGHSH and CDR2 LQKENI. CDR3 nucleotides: TGTGCCAGCTCACCCCAAGGGGTCGAAAACACTGAAGCTTTCTTT. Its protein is CASSPQGVENTEAFF. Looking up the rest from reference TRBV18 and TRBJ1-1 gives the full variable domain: NAGVMQNPRHLVRRRGQEARLRCSPMKGHSHVYWYRQLPEEGLKFMVYLQKENIIDESGMPKERFSAEFPKEGPSILRIQQVVRGDSAAYFCASSPQGVENTEAFFGQGTRLTVV.

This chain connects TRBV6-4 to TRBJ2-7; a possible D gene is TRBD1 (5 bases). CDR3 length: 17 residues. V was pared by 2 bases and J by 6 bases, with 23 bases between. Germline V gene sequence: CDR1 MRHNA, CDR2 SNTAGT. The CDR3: CASSDPEVELGRCEQYF. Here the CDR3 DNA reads TGTGCCAGCAGTGACCCAGAAGTGGAATTGGGGCGCTGCGAGCAGTACTTC.

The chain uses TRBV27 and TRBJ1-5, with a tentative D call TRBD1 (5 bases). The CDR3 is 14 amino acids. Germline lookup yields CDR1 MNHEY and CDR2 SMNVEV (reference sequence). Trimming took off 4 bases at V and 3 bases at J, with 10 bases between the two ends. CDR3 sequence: CASSYGQDNQPQHF. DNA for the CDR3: TGTGCCAGCAGTTACGGACAAGACAATCAGCCCCAGCATTTT.

CDR3: CASSLTAGSEQFF. The CDR3 DNA reads TGTGCCAGCAGCTTAACGGCGGGTAGTGAGCAGTTCTTC. The rearrangement links TRBV7-3 to TRBJ2-1; possibly TRBD2 for D (5 bases). V shed 0 bases and J shed 9 bases, with 9 bases lying between them. CDR1 is SGHTA, CDR2 FQGTGA, per germline. The CDR3 covers 13 residues.

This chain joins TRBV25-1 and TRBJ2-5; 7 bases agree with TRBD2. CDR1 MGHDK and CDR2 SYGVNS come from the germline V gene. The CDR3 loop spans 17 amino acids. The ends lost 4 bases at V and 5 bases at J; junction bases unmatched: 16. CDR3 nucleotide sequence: TGTGCCAGCAGTGCCGCCGGCGGGGGTGATTGGGGCGAGACCCAGTACTTC. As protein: CASSAAGGGDWGETQYF.

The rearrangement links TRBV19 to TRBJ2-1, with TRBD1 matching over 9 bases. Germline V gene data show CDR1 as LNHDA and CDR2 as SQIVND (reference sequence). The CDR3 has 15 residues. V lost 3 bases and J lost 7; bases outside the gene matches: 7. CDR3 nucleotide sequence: TGTGCCAGTAGTATTGAACAGGGGGCCAAGAATGAGCAGTTCTTC. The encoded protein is CASSIEQGAKNEQFF. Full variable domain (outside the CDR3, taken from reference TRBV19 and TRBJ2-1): DGGITQSPKYLFRKEGQNVTLSCEQNLNHDAMYWYRQDPGQGLRLIYYSQIVNDFQKGDIAEGYSVSREKKESFPLTVTSAQKNPTAFYLCASSIEQGAKNEQFFGPGTRLTVL.

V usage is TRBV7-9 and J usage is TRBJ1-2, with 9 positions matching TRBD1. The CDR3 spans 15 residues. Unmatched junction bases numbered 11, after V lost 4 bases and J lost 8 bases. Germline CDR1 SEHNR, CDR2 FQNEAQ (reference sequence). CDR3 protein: CASSSPGGQGVGYTF. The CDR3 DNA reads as TGTGCCAGCAGCTCCCCCGGGGGACAGGGTGTGGGCTACACCTTC.

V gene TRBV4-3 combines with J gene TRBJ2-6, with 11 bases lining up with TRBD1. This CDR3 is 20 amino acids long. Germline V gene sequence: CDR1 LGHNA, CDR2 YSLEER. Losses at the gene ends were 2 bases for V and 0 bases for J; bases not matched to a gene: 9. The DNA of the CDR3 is TGCGCCAGCAGCCAACTAAACCCGGGACAGGGGGGCTCTGGGGCCAACGTCCTGACTTTC. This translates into CASSQLNPGQGGSGANVLTF.

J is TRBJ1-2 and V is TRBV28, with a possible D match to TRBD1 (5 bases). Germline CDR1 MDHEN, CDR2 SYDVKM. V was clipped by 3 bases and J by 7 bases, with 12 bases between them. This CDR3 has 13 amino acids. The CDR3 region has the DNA TGTGCCAGCAGTTTGCCAGGGAAAGGTGGCTACACCTTC. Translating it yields CASSLPGKGGYTF.

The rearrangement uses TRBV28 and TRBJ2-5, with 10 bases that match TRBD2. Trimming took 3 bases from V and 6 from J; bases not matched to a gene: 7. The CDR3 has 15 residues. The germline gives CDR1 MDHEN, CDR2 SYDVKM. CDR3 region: CASSFPSGSLKTQYF. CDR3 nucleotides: TGTGCCAGCAGTTTTCCTAGCGGGAGTCTGAAGACCCAGTACTTC.

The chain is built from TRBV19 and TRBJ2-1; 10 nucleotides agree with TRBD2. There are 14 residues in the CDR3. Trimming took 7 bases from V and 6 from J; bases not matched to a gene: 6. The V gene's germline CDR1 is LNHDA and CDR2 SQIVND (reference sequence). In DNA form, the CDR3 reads TGTGCCAGTACGTCCGGGACTAGCGTCAATGAGCAGTTCTTC. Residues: CASTSGTSVNEQFF.

The CDR3 coding sequence is TGTGCCAGCAGTGAAGATTCACAGGCTCAAACCCCAGATACGCAGTATTTT. Protein: CASSEDSQAQTPDTQYF. The rearrangement uses TRBV2 and TRBJ2-3, with D possibly matching TRBD1 (5 bases). The CDR3 length is 17 residues. From germline, CDR1 is SNHLY and CDR2 FYNNEI. V was pared by 1 base and J by 4 bases, with 18 bases between. Full variable domain (missing parts from reference TRBV2 and TRBJ2-3): EPEVTQTPSHQVTQMGQEVILRCVPISNHLYFYWYRQILGQKVEFLVSFYNNEISEKSEIFDDQFSVERPDGSNFTLKIRSTKLEDSAMYFCASSEDSQAQTPDTQYFGPGTRLTVL.

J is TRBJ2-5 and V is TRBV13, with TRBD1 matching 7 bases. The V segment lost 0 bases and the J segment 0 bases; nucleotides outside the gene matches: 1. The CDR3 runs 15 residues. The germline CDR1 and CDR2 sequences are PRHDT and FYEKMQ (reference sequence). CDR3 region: CASSLGTGNQETQYF. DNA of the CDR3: TGTGCCAGCAGCTTAGGGACAGGGAACCAAGAGACCCAGTACTTC. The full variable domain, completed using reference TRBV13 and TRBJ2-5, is AAGVIQSPRHLIKEKRETATLKCYPIPRHDTVYWYQQGPGQDPQFLISFYEKMQSDKGSIPDRFSAQQFSDYHSELNMSSLELGDSALYFCASSLGTGNQETQYFGPGTRLLVL.

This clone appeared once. CDR3 protein: CASSPDTNQPQHF. Written as DNA, the CDR3 is TGTGCCAGCTCACCCGACACCAATCAGCCCCAGCATTTT. This chain joins TRBV18 and TRBJ1-5; D remains unclear. Germline V gene lookup returns CDR1 KGHSH and CDR2 LQKENI. CDR3 size: 13 residues. V was clipped by 3 bases and J by 3 bases, with 6 bases between them.

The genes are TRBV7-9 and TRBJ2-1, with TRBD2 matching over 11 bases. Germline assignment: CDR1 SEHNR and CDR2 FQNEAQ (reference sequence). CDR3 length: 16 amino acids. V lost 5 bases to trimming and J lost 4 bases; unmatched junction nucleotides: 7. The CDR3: CASSLDTSGGYNEQFF. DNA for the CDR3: TGTGCCAGCAGCCTAGACACTAGCGGGGGATACAATGAGCAGTTCTTC.